Following are 17 T cell receptor beta chains from one sample sequenced in a study of chemoradiotherapy in HPV16-positive cancers. The data were produced by immunoSEQ multiplex PCR, yet TCRdb's version contains in-frame clones alone and is incomplete. The sample carries 2,500 to 3,500 clones, approximately 92% recorded once. Sequencing was performed on tumor tissue, taken from a patient who underwent chemoradiotherapy. The receptors come from a human donor with HPV-associated anogenital cancer.

The rearrangement uses TRBV7-6 and TRBJ1-1; D is ambiguous. The CDR3 has 14 residues. Germline CDR1 and CDR2: SGHVS and FNYEAQ. The germline V and J ends were trimmed by 2 bases and 4 bases, with 11 bases remaining between them. The CDR3 nucleotides are TGTGCCAGCAGCTTAAGAGGAGAAGGCACTGAAGCTTTCTTT. It encodes CASSLRGEGTEAFF.

V gene TRBV7-2 combines with J gene TRBJ1-1; TRBD1 is a possible D gene (6 bases). Germline lookup yields CDR1 SGHTA and CDR2 FQGNSA. Trimming stripped 3 bases from V and 8 bases from J, with 13 bases between. The CDR3 consists of 13 residues. The CDR3 coding sequence is TGTGCCAGCAGCTTGATCGCAGGGGCCGAAGCTTTCTTT. This encodes CASSLIAGAEAFF.

J is TRBJ1-4 and V is TRBV15, with TRBD1 as a possible D gene (5 bases). The germline V gene has CDR1 LNHNV and CDR2 YYDKDF (reference sequence). Trimming stripped 3 bases from V and 1 base from J, with 9 bases between. CDR3 length: 15 residues. The DNA of the CDR3 is TGTGCCACCAGCAGGTTACAGGAAACTAATGAAAAACTGTTTTTT. Translated: CATSRLQETNEKLFF.

V gene TRBV19 combines with J gene TRBJ1-2, with 7 bases aligning to TRBD1. CDR3 length equals 17 residues. CDR1 is LNHDA and CDR2 is SQIVND in the germline V gene (reference sequence). V shed 5 bases and J 7 bases; nucleotides not matched to a gene: 19. The DNA of the CDR3 is TGTGCCAGTAGTCCAATCGCCACCGACAGGGAATACCTTGGCTACACCTTC. Its translation: CASSPIATDREYLGYTF.

The V and J genes are TRBV6-1 and TRBJ1-5, with 10 bases matching TRBD1. CDR3 length: 14 residues. After removal of 6 bases from V and 2 bases from J, the junction contained 1 base not matched to a gene. The germline CDR1 and CDR2 sequences are MNHNS and SASEGT. Here the CDR3 reads CASRGTGGNQPQHF. DNA for the CDR3: TGTGCCAGCAGGGGGACAGGGGGCAATCAGCCCCAGCATTTT.

The chain combines TRBV4-1 with TRBJ1-1, with TRBD1 matching 8 bases. Germline CDR1 MGHRA, CDR2 YSYEKL. The V and J ends lost 0 bases and 5 bases, in that order; junction bases with no gene match: 14. There are 18 residues in the CDR3. The CDR3, as DNA: TGCGCCAGCAGCCAAGAAGGAAGGGTTCAGGGGGCAAGGACTGAAGCTTTCTTT. As protein: CASSQEGRVQGARTEAFF.

This chain links TRBV9 with TRBJ1-3; D uncertain. V gave up 0 bases and J gave up 4 bases, with 8 bases separating them. There are 14 residues in the CDR3. The germline CDR1 and CDR2 sequences are SGDLS and YYNGEE. The CDR3: CASSVVGSGNTIYF. The CDR3, as DNA: TGTGCCAGCAGCGTAGTAGGGTCCGGAAACACCATATATTTT.

Concerning this clone itself: Other nucleotide sequences from this sample produce the same CDR3. V gene TRBV7-9 combines with J gene TRBJ1-2; no clear D. Germline CDR1 is SEHNR and CDR2 is FQNEAQ (reference sequence). Trimming shortened V by 6 bases and J by 0 bases, and 20 bases separated the two germline ends. This CDR3 region has 17 residues. The CDR3 DNA sequence: TGTGCCAGCAGGACCAGAGAGGGAGAACCATCTAACTATGGCTACACCTTC. Protein sequence: CASRTREGEPSNYGYTF.

The J gene is TRBJ2-2, the V gene TRBV11-3; D is undetermined. V shed 3 bases and J shed 5 bases, with 13 bases lying between them. Germline V gene sequence: CDR1 SGHNT, CDR2 YENEEA. The CDR3 sequence is 15 residues long. Here the CDR3 DNA reads TGTGCCAGCAGCTTCTTCAGGAATTGGACCGGGGAGCTGTTTTTT. Translation gives CASSFFRNWTGELFF.

The chain's CDR3 is CATKATDLYEQYF. The CDR3 DNA follows: TGTGCCACAAAAGCGACAGACCTCTACGAGCAGTACTTC. The chain carries TRBV2 and TRBJ2-7; D perhaps matches TRBD1 (5 bases). Germline CDR1 SNHLY, CDR2 FYNNEI. This CDR3 comprises 13 residues. Trimming pared 10 bases from V and 3 bases from J, leaving 16 bases between.

The J gene is TRBJ1-4, the V gene TRBV12-5; 8 nucleotides align to TRBD1. V gave up 6 bases and J gave up 8 bases; unmatched junction bases: 11. Germline loops: CDR1 LGHNT, CDR2 FRNRAP. There are 15 residues in the CDR3. The CDR3 loop reads CASGKTGTGGEKLFF. DNA for the CDR3: TGTGCTAGTGGGAAAACCGGGACAGGCGGCGAAAAACTGTTTTTT.

The chain employs TRBV19 and TRBJ1-1, with a possible D match to TRBD1 (5 bases). The CDR3 loop spans 14 amino acids. Trimming cost V 5 bases and J 1 base, with 11 bases left between them. The V gene's germline CDR1 is LNHDA and CDR2 SQIVND (reference sequence). The CDR3 reads CASSRDSRNTEAFF. The CDR3, as DNA: TGTGCCAGTAGTCGGGACTCCCGGAACACTGAAGCTTTCTTT.

The CDR3 coding sequence is TGTGCCAGCAGCGGGGGACTTTCAGCTAGCACAGATACGCAGTATTTT. It specifies CASSGGLSASTDTQYF. V gene TRBV9 combines with J gene TRBJ2-3; D is possibly TRBD2 (6 bases). V shed 3 bases and J shed 0 bases, with 14 bases lying between them. CDR1 and CDR2 from the germline V gene are SGDLS and YYNGEE. The CDR3 has 16 residues.

V and J are TRBV7-2 and TRBJ1-1; D possibly corresponds to TRBD1 (6 bases). The CDR3 runs 14 residues. V was trimmed by 5 bases and J by 7 bases, leaving 17 bases between them. CDR1 is SGHTA, CDR2 FQGNSA, per germline. Here the CDR3 reads CASSPTNRALEAFF. The CDR3 coding sequence is TGTGCCAGCAGCCCAACCAACAGGGCGCTTGAAGCTTTCTTT.

The chain uses TRBV18 and TRBJ1-4; the D gene is possibly TRBD1 (6 bases). This CDR3 contains 14 residues. CDR1 is KGHSH, CDR2 LQKENI, per germline. V lost 3 bases, J lost 7 bases, and 12 bases lay in between. The CDR3 nucleotides are TGTGCCAGCTCACCCGCAGGGGCTGGTGAAAAACTGTTTTTT. It codes for CASSPAGAGEKLFF.

The rearrangement links TRBV6-1 to TRBJ1-6, with D hard to call. V lost 2 bases to trimming and J lost 11 bases, with 10 bases between them. There are 13 residues in the CDR3. Germline V gene data show CDR1 as MNHNS and CDR2 as SASEGT. CDR3: CASSESEAPPLHF. Here the CDR3 DNA reads TGTGCCAGCAGTGAATCTGAGGCTCCACCCCTCCACTTT.

This CDR3 reads CASSQSGQSNQPQHF. CDR3 in DNA: TGTGCCAGCAGCCAATCGGGACAGAGCAATCAGCCCCAGCATTTT. The V gene is TRBV16, the J gene TRBJ1-5, with 7 bases aligning to TRBD1. CDR1 is KGHSY and CDR2 is FQNENV in the germline V gene. J lost 1 base, V lost 0 bases, and 0 bases had no gene match. This CDR3 is built from 15 residues.